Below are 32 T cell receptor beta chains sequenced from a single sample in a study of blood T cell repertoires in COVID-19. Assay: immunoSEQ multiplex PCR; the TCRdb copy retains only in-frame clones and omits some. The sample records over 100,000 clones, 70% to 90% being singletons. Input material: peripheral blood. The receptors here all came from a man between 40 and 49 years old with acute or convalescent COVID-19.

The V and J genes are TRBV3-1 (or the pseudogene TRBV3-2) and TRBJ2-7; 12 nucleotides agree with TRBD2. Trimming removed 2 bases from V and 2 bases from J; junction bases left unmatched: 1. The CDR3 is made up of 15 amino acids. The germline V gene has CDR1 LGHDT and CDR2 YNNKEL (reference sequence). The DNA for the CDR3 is TGTGCCAGCAGCCAAAGGACTAGCGGGACCTACGAGCAGTACTTC. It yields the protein CASSQRTSGTYEQYF.

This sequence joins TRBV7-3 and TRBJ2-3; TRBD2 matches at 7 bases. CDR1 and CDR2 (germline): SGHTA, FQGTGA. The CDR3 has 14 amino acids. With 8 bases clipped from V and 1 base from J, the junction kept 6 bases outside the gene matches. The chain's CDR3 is CASSGGVGTDTQYF. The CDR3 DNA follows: TGTGCCAGCTCTGGGGGGGTTGGCACAGATACGCAGTATTTT. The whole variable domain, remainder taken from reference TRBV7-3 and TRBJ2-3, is GAGVSQTPSNKVTEKGKYVELRCDPISGHTALYWYRQSLGQGPEFLIYFQGTGAADDSGLPNDRFFAVRPEGSVSTLKIQRTERGDSAVYLCASSGGVGTDTQYFGPGTRLTVL.

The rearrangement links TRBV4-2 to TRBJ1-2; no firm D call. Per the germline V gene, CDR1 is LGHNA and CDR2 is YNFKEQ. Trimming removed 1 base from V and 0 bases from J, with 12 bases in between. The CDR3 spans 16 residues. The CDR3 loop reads CASSQGDSGTNYGYTF. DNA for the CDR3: TGTGCCAGCAGCCAAGGCGATTCAGGTACTAACTATGGCTACACCTTC.

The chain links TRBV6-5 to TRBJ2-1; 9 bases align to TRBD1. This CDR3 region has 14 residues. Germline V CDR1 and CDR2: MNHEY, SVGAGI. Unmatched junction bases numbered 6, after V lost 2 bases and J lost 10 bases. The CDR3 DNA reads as TGTGCCAGCAGTTACGAGGACAGGGGTTGGGAGCAGTTCTTC. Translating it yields CASSYEDRGWEQFF.

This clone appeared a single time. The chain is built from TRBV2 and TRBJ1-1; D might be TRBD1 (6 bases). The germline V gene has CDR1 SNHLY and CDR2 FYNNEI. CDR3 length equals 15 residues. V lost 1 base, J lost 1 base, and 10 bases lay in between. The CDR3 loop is CASSEGRGGNTEAFF. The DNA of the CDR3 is TGTGCCAGCAGTGAAGGTAGAGGGGGGAACACTGAAGCTTTCTTT.

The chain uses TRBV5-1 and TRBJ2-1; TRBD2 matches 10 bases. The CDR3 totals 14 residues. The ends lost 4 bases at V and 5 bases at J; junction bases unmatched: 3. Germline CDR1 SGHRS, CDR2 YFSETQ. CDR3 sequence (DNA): TGCGCCAGCAGCGGACTAGCGGCGGACAATGAGCAGTTCTTC. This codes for CASSGLAADNEQFF.

CDR3 in amino acids: CASSLELAGNIQYF. For the CDR3, the DNA is TGTGCCAGCAGCTTGGAGCTAGCCGGGAACATTCAGTACTTC. The rearrangement uses TRBV5-5 and TRBJ2-4, with D perhaps TRBD2 (5 bases). V dropped 0 bases and J dropped 7 bases, with 11 bases sitting between them. The CDR3 has 14 residues. Germline-derived CDR1 and CDR2 are SGHKS and YYEKEE (reference sequence). The complete variable domain, with remaining parts taken from reference TRBV5-5 and TRBJ2-4, reads DAGVTQSPTHLIKTRGQQVTLRCSPISGHKSVSWYQQVLGQGPQFIFQYYEKEERGRGNFPDRFSARQFPNYSSELNVNALLLGDSALYLCASSLELAGNIQYFGAGTRLSVL.

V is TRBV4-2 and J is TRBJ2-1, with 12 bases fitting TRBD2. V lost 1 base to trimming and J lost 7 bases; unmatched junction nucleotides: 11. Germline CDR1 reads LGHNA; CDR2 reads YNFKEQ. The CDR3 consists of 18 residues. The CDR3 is CASSQGSLAGGPGNEQFF. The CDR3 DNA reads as TGTGCCAGCAGCCAAGGATCTCTAGCGGGGGGGCCGGGGAATGAGCAGTTCTTC.

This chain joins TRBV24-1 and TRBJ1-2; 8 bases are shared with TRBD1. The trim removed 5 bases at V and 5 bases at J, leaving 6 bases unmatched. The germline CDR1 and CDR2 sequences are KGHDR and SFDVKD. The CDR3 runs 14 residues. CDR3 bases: TGTGCCACCAGTGCCACAGGGGGAAATTATGGCTACACCTTC. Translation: CATSATGGNYGYTF.

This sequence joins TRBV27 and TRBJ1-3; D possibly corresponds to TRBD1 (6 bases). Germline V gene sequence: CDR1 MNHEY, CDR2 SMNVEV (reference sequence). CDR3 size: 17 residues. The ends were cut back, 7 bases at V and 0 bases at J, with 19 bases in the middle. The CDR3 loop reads CASILGAMVNSGNTIYF. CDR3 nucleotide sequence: TGTGCCAGCATCTTGGGGGCTATGGTGAACTCTGGAAACACCATATATTTT.

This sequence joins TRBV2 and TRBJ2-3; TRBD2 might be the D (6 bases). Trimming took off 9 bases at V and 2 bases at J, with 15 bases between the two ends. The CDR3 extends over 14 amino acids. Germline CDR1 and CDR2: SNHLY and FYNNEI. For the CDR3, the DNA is TGTGCCAGTTCACGGACTACCGTCACAGATACGCAGTATTTT. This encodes CASSRTTVTDTQYF.

CDR3 in amino acids: CASSQGANYYNEQFF. In nucleotides, the CDR3 is TGCGCCAGCAGCCAAGGAGCCAACTACTACAATGAGCAGTTCTTC. The chain couples TRBV4-3 to TRBJ2-1, with D uncertain. The CDR3 totals 15 residues. With 1 base removed from V and 3 bases from J, the gap between germline ends came to 10 bases. The germline CDR1 and CDR2 sequences are LGHNA and YSLEER.

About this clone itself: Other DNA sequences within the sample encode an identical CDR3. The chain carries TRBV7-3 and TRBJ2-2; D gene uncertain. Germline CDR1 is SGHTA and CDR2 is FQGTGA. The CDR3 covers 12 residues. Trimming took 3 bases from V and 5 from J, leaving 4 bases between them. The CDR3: CASSFSTGELFF. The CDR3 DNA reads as TGTGCCAGCAGCTTTTCTACCGGGGAGCTGTTTTTT.

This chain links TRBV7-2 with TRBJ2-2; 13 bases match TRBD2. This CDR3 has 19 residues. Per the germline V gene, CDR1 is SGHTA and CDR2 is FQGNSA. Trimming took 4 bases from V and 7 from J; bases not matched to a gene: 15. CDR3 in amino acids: CASSSSVPGLAGRGGELFF. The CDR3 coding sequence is TGTGCCAGCAGCTCCTCCGTCCCGGGACTAGCGGGAAGGGGCGGGGAGCTGTTTTTT.

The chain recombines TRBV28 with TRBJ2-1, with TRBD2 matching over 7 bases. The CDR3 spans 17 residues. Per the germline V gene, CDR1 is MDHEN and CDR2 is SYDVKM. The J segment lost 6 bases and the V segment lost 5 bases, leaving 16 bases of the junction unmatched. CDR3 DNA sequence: TGTGCCAGCAGTCCCTCAGTCGGACTAGTTTCGGTCAATGAGCAGTTCTTC. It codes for CASSPSVGLVSVNEQFF.

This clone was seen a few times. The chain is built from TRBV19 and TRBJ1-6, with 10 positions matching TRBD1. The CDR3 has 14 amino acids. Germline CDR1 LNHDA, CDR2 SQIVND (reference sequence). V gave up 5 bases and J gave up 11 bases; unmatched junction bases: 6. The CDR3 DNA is TGTGCCAGTAGTGTTCGGGACAGGGGTACACCCCTCCACTTT. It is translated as CASSVRDRGTPLHF.

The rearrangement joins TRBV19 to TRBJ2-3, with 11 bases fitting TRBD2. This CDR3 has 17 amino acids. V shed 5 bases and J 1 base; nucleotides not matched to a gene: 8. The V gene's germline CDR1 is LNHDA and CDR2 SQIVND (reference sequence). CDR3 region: CASSASLAGGRTDTQYF. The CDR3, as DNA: TGTGCCAGTAGTGCCAGTCTAGCGGGGGGCCGCACAGATACGCAGTATTTT.

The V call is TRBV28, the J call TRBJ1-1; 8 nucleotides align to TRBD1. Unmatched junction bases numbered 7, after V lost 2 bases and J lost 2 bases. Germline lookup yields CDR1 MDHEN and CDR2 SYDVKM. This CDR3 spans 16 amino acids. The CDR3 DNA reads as TGTGCCAGCAGTTTAGAAATGACAGGGGCCAACACTGAAGCTTTCTTT. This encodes CASSLEMTGANTEAFF.

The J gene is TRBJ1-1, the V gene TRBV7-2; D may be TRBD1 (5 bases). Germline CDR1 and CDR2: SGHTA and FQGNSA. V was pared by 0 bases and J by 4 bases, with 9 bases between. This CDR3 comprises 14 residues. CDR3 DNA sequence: TGTGCCAGCAGCTTAGCGGGGGGAGGCACTGAAGCTTTCTTT. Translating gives CASSLAGGGTEAFF.

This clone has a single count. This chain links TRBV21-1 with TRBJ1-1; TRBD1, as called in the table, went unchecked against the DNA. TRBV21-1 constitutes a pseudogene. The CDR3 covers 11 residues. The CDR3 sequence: CASRGQAEAFF. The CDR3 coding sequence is TGTGCCAGCAGGGGGCAGGCTGAAGCTTTCTTT.

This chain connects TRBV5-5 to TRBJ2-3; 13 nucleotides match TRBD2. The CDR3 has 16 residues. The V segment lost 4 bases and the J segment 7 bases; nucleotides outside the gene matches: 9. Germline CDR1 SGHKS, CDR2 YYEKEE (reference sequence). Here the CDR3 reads CASSQGLAGSPNTQYF. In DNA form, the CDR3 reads TGTGCCAGCAGCCAGGGACTAGCGGGGTCGCCAAATACGCAGTATTTT.

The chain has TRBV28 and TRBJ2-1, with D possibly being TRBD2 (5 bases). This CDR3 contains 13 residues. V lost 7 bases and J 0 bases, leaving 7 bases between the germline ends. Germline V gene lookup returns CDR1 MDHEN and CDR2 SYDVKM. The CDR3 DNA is TGTGCCAGCAACGGGGACTCCTACAATGAGCAGTTCTTC. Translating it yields CASNGDSYNEQFF.

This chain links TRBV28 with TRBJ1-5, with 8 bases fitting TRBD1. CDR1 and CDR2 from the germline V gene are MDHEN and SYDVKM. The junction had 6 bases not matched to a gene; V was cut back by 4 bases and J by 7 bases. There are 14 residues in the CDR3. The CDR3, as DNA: TGTGCCAGCAGTTCGACAGGGGTTCGGCAGCCCCAGCATTTT. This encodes CASSSTGVRQPQHF.

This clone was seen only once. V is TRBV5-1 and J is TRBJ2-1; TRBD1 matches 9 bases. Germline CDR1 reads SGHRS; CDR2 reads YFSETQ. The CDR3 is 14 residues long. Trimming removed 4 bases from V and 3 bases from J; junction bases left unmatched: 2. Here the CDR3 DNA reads TGCGCCAGCAGCCCGGGACAGGGCTACAATGAGCAGTTCTTC. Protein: CASSPGQGYNEQFF.

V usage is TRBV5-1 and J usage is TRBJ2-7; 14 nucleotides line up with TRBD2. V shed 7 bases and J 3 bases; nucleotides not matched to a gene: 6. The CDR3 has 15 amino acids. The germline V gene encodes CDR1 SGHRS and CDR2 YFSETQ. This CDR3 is CASRLAGGPVYEQYF. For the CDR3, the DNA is TGCGCCAGCCGACTAGCGGGAGGGCCAGTCTACGAGCAGTACTTC.

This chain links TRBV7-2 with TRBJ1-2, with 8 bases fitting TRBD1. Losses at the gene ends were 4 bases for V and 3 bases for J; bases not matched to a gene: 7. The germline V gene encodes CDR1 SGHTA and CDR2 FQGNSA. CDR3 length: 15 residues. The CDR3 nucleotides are TGTGCCAGCAGCTCCCATCCAGGGGGCTACTATGGCTACACCTTC. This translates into CASSSHPGGYYGYTF.

The CDR3 DNA sequence: TGTGCCAGCAGTGGGGGCCTCATTAGCTCCTATAATTCACCCCTCCACTTT. This codes for CASSGGLISSYNSPLHF. This sequence joins TRBV2 and TRBJ1-6; D may be TRBD1 (5 bases). Germline V CDR1 and CDR2: SNHLY, FYNNEI. V shed 4 bases and J shed 0 bases, with 13 bases lying between them. There are 17 residues in the CDR3. The full variable domain, its missing parts supplied by reference TRBV2 and TRBJ1-6, is EPEVTQTPSHQVTQMGQEVILRCVPISNHLYFYWYRQILGQKVEFLVSFYNNEISEKSEIFDDQFSVERPDGSNFTLKIRSTKLEDSAMYFCASSGGLISSYNSPLHFGNGTRLTVT.

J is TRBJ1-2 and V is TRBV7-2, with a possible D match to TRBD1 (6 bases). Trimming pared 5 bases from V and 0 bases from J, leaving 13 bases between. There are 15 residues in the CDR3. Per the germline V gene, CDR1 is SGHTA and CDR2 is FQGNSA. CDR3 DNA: TGTGCCAGCAGCCCACACAGGGAAACTAACTATGGCTACACCTTC. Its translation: CASSPHRETNYGYTF.

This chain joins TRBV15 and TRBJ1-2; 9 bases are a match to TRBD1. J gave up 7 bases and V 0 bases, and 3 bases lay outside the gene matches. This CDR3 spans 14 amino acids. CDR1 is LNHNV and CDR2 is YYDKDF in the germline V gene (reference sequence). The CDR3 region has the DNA TGTGCCACCAGCAGAGACACAGGGGGCTCTGGCTACACCTTC. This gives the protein CATSRDTGGSGYTF.

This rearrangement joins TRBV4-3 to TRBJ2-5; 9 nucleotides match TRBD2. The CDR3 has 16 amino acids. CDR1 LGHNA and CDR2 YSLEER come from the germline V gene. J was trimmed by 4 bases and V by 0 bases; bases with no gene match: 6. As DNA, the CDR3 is TGCGCCAGCAGCCAAGACCGCGGGGGGGGTGGAGAGACCCAGTACTTC. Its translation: CASSQDRGGGGETQYF.

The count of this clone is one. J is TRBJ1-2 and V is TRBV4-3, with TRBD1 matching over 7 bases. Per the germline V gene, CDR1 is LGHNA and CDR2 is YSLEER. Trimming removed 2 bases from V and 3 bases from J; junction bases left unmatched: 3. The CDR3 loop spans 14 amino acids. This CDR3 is CASSQRGGHYGYTF. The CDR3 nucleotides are TGCGCCAGCAGCCAAAGAGGGGGCCACTATGGCTACACCTTC.

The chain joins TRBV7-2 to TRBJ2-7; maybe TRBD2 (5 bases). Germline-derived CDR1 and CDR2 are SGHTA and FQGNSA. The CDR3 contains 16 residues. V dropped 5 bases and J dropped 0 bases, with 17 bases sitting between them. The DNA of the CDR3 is TGTGCCAGCAGCCCAAGGATGGGGAGCGACTCCTACGAGCAGTACTTC. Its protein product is CASSPRMGSDSYEQYF.